This T cell receptor (beta chain) derives from a study of T cells in Graves' hyperthyroidism and ophthalmopathy. The CDR3 totals 12 residues. Trimming cost V 5 bases and J 12 bases, with 16 bases left between them. Per the germline V gene, CDR1 is SNHLY and CDR2 is FYNNEI. This clonotype appeared many times. Regions amplified from RNA transcripts were the TCR beta CDR3 regions. First-round RT-PCR targeting the TCR CDR3 was performed with the HTBI primer set. TCRdb reprocessed the multiplex PCR reads with MiXCR, giving one entry per CDR3 protein. This repertoire shows 700,000 to 950,000 distinct CDR3 sequences, approximately 40% found once; its top ten account for around a third.

The specimen was blood. The origin of this receptor is a woman in her thirties or forties with Graves' hyperthyroidism. The rearrangement uses TRBV2 and TRBJ1-2; perhaps TRBD1 as D (6 bases). The DNA for the CDR3 is TGTGCCAGCAGTCATGGACAGCAGTCCGACACCTTC. It translates to CASSHGQQSDTF.